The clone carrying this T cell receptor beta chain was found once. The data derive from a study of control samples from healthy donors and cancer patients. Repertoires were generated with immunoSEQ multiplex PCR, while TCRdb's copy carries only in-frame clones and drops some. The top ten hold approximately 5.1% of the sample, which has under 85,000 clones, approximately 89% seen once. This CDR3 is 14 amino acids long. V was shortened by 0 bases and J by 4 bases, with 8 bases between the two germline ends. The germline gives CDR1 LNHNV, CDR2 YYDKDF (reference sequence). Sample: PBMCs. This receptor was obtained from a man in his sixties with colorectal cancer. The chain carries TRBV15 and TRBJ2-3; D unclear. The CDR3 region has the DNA TGTGCCACCAGCAGAGAAGGGCAAGCAGATACGCAGTATTTT. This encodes CATSREGQADTQYF. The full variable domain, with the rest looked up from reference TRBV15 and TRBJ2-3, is DAMVIQNPRYQVTQFGKPVTLSCSQTLNHNVMYWYQQKSSQAPKLLFHYYDKDFNNEADTPDNFQSRRPNTSFCFLDIRSPGLGDTAMYLCATSREGQADTQYFGPGTRLTVL.